This entry lists 3 T cell receptor beta chains sequenced from one sample in a study of blood T cells in healthy people across ages. Next came a second PCR, run for about 7 to 12 cycles, which used a sample-barcoded 5' primer along with a J-beta primer mix. TCRdb re-called the 5' RACE reads with MiXCR, one entry per CDR3 protein. The sample lists some 1,800,000 distinct CDR3 sequences; about two fifths were seen once. Sequencing was done on a sample of blood. Every receptor here comes from a human donor in good health.

This clonotype was counted a few times. The chain is built from TRBV10-3 and TRBJ2-6; D not resolved. This CDR3 region has 13 residues. Germline CDR1 and CDR2: ENHRY and SYGVKD. Trimming shortened V by 9 bases and J by 2 bases, and 8 bases separated the two germline ends. Written as DNA, the CDR3 is TGTGCCATAGGAGCCGCTGGGGCCAACGTCCTGACTTTC. Translated: CAIGAAGANVLTF.

This clonotype was seen only once. The J gene is TRBJ2-1, the V gene TRBV20-1, with 13 bases matching TRBD2. V gave up 0 bases and J gave up 7 bases; unmatched junction bases: 15. There are 19 residues in the CDR3. CDR1 is DFQATT and CDR2 is SNEGSKA in the germline V gene (reference sequence). CDR3 DNA sequence: TGCAGTGCTAGAGATAAACTAGCGGGGGGGCAGGAAGGGAGGAATGAGCAGTTCTTC. Translated: CSARDKLAGGQEGRNEQFF.

This clonotype came up once. A much larger clonotype is one base distant, so this may be a read error. The chain couples TRBV6-2 or TRBV6-3 to TRBJ2-1, with D unclear. The CDR3 is 13 amino acids. Between the trimmed V and J ends, which lost 8 bases and 14 bases, there was a span of 22 bases. Looked up from germline, CDR1 is MNHEY and CDR2 is SVGEGT. The CDR3: CASAERVGISKFF. The DNA for the CDR3 is TGTGCCAGCGCTGAGCGCGTAGGGATATCTAAGTTCTTC.